This T cell receptor (beta chain) was observed in a study of blood T cells in healthy people across ages. Germline V gene sequence: CDR1 SQVTM, CDR2 ANQGSEA. Trimming took 3 bases from V and 4 from J, leaving 3 bases between them. The CDR3 runs to 10 residues. This clonotype was counted many times. Its antigen is still unknown. Using a J-beta primer mix together with a sample-barcoded 5' primer, a second PCR was run for roughly 7 to 11 cycles. Each single sample gave us at least 2.5 million CDR3-containing paired-end reads. Each CDR3 protein is one row after TCRdb ran MiXCR on the 5' RACE reads. The table lists some 930,000 distinct CDR3 sequences, about 28% of them singletons. Findings and limits, study-wide: Any changes in expanded clonotypes were possibly confounded, as donor CMV status remained unknown. Long-lived and aged donors differed, with more naive CD4+ cells and higher diversity in the long-lived. Age advanced and TCR beta diversity per million T cells fell, roughly linearly.

A further study also used this sample, focusing on T cells of mothers and their children.

The sequenced sample was blood. The receptor's source is a woman aged 35 to 49 in good health. The chain carries TRBV29-1 and TRBJ2-5; unclear D gene. The CDR3, as DNA: TGCAGCGTTGAGCGAGAGACCCAGTACTTC. This translates into CSVERETQYF.